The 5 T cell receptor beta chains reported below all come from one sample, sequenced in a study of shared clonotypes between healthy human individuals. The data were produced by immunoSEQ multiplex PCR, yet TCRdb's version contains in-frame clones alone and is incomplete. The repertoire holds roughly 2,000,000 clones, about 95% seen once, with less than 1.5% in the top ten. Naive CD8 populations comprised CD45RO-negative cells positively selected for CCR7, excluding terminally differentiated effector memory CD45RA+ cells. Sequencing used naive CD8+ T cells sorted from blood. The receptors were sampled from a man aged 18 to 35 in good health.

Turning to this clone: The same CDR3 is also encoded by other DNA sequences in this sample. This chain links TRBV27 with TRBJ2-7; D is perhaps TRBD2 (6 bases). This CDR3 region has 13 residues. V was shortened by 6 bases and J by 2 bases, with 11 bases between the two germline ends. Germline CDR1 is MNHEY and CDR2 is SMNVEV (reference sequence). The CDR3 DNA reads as TGTGCCAGCAGCCCCGGCGGGGCCTACGAGCAGTACTTC. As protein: CASSPGGAYEQYF.

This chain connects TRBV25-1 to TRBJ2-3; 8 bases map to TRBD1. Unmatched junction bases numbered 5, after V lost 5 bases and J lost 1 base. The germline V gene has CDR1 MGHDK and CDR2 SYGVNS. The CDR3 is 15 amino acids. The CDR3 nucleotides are TGTGCCAGCAGTCGGACAGGGAGTGGCACAGATACGCAGTATTTT. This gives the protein CASSRTGSGTDTQYF.

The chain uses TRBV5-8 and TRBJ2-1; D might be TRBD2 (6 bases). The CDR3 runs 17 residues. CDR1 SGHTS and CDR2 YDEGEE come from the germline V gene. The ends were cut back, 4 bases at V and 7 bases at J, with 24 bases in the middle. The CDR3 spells CASSVPGLVLGLNEQFF. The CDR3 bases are TGTGCCAGCAGCGTCCCGGGACTCGTCCTAGGGTTGAATGAGCAGTTCTTC.

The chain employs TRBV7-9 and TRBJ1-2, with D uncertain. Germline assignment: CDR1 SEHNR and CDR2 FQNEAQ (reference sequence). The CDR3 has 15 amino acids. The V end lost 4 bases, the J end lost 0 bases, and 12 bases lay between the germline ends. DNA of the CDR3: TGTGCCAGCAGCTACCCGGACTTAACTAACTATGGCTACACCTTC. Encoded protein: CASSYPDLTNYGYTF.

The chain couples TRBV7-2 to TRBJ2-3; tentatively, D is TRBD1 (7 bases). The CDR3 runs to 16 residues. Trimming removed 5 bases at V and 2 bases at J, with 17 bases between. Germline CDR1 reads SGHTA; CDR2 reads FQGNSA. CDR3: CASSRGLGLSTDTQYF. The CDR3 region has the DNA TGTGCCAGCAGCAGGGGGCTGGGACTCTCCACAGATACGCAGTATTTT.